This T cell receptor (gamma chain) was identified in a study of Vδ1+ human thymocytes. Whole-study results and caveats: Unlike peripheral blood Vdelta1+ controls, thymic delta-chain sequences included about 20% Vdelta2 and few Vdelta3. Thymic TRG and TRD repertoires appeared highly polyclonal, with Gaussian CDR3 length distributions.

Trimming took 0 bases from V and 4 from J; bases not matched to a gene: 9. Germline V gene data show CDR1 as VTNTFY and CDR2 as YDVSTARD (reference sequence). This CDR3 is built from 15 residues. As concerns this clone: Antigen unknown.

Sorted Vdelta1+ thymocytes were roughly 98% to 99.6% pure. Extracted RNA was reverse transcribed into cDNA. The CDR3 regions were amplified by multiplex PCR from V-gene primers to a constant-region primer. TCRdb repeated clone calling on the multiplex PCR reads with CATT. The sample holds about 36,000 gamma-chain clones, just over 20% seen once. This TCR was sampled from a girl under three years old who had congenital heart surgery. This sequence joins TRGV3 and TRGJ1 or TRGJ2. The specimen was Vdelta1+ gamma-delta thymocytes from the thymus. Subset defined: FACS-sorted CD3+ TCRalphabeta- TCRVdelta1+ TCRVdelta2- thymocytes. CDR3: CATWDRRVEYYKKLF. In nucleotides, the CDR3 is TGTGCCACCTGGGACAGGCGGGTGGAGTATTATAAGAAACTCTTT.